This TCR beta chain is drawn from a study of blood T cell repertoires in COVID-19. Study background: Spain, Italy and the United States supplied samples that represented acute and convalescent COVID-19. PBMCs, B-cell-depleted T cells, or T cells were the source of the cDNA or gDNA that made up the material.

Germline V gene data show CDR1 as GTSNPN and CDR2 as SVGIG (reference sequence). CDR3 size: 13 residues. Trimming removed 2 bases at V and 7 bases at J, with 12 bases between. Per the original methods: Nucleated cell number was recorded as an estimate derived from reference gene primer amplification. The table came from immunoSEQ multiplex PCR; TCRdb's copy has only in-frame clones and leaves some out. The V and J calls and clone size are taken from that table; D and trimming were inferred from the DNA. The table includes about 210,000 clones, over 70% detected once. This clone was recorded only once.

Sequencing was performed on peripheral blood. This receptor was identified in a woman in her seventies with acute or convalescent COVID-19. The rearrangement links TRBV30 to TRBJ1-5; D perhaps matches TRBD1 (5 bases). As DNA, the CDR3 is TGTGCCTGGAGTAAACAGGAGCTCCAGCCCCAGCATTTT. The encoded protein is CAWSKQELQPQHF.